Sequencing of this T cell receptor (beta chain) was carried out in a study of identical twins. TCRdb recomputed calls from the 5' RACE reads with MiXCR, one row per CDR3 protein. The table records some 230,000 distinct CDR3 sequences, around 6.5% of them present only once. This sample was also put to use in a study of T cells expressing NK-cell markers.

The source of this sequence is a woman between 18 and 30 years old in good health. Sequencing was done on a sample of CD8+ T cells sorted from blood.

Here the CDR3 DNA reads TGTGCCAGCAGCCGGACTGAAGGGACTAGCACCGTCCAAGAGACCCAGTACTTC. It codes for CASSRTEGTSTVQETQYF. J is TRBJ2-5 and V is TRBV14, with 9 bases that match TRBD2. Germline CDR1 reads SGHDN; CDR2 reads FVKESK. This CDR3 is built from 18 residues. Trimming removed 4 bases from V and 1 base from J; junction bases left unmatched: 13.